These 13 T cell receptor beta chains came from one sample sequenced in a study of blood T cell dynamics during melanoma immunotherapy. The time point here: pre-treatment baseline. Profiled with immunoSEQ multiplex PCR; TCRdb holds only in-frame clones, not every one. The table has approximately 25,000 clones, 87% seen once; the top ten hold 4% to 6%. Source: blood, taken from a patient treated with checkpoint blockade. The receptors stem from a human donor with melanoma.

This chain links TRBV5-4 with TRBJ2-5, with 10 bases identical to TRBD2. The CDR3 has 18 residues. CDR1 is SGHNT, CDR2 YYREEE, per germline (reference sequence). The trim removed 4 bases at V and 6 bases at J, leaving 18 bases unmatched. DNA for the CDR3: TGTGCCAGCAGCGCCGGAGGGAGCGGGAGGGCCAGGTTGAAGACCCAGTACTTC. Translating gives CASSAGGSGRARLKTQYF.

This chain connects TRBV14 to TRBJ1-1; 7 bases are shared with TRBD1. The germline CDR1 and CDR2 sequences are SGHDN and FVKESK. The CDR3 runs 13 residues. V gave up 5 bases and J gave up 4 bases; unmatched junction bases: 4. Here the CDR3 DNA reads TGTGCCAGCAGCTCAGGGGGGAGCACTGAAGCTTTCTTT. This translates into CASSSGGSTEAFF.

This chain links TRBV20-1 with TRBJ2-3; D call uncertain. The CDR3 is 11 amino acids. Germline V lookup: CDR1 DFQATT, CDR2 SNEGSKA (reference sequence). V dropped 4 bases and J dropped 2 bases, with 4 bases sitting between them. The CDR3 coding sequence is TGCAGTGCTACACTCACAGATACGCAGTATTTT. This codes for CSATLTDTQYF.

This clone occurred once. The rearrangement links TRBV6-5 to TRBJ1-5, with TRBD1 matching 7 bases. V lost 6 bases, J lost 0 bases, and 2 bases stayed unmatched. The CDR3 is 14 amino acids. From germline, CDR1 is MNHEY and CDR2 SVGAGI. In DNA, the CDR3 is TGTGCCAGCAGGGGACAGTATAGCAATCAGCCCCAGCATTTT. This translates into CASRGQYSNQPQHF.

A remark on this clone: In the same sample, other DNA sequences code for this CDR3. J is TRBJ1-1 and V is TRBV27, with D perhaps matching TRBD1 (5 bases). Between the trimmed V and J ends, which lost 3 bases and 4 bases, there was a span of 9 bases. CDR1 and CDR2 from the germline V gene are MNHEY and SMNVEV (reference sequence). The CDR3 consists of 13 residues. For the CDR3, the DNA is TGTGCCAGCAGTTTTCGGGGGGGCACTGAAGCTTTCTTT. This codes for CASSFRGGTEAFF.

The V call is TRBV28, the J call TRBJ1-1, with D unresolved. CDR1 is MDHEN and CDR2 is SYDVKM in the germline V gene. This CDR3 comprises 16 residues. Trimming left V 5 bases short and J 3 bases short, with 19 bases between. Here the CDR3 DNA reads TGTGCCAGCAGTCCGTCCCGAGTTCGCCCCCACACTGAAGCTTTCTTT. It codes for CASSPSRVRPHTEAFF.

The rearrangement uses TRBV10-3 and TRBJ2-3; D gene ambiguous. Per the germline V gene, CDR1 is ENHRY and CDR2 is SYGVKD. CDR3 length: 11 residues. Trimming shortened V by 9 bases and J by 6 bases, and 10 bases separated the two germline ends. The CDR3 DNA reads TGTGCCATTCTTTCCAGGGATACGCAGTATTTT. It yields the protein CAILSRDTQYF.

In DNA form, the CDR3 reads TGCGCCAGCAGCTTCCTTATCGGAGGGTTGAACACCGGGGAGCTGTTTTTT. This gives the protein CASSFLIGGLNTGELFF. The V call is TRBV5-1, the J call TRBJ2-2; D perhaps matches TRBD2 (6 bases). The CDR3 runs 17 residues. Trimming pared 2 bases from V and 1 base from J, leaving 15 bases between. CDR1 is SGHRS and CDR2 is YFSETQ in the germline V gene.

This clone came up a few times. DNA of the CDR3: TGTGCCAGCAGCCCGGGACAGGGACACGAGCAGTACTTC. It yields the protein CASSPGQGHEQYF. The V and J genes are TRBV9 and TRBJ2-7; 9 bases are shared with TRBD1. V was clipped by 4 bases and J by 5 bases; unmatched bases: 4. The CDR3 runs to 13 residues. The germline V gene has CDR1 SGDLS and CDR2 YYNGEE.

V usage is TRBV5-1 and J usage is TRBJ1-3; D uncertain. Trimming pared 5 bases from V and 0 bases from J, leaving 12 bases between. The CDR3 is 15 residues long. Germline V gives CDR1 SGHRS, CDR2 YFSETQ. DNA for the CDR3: TGCGCCAGCAGTGATGTGGGAGTCTCTGGAAACACCATATATTTT. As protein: CASSDVGVSGNTIYF.

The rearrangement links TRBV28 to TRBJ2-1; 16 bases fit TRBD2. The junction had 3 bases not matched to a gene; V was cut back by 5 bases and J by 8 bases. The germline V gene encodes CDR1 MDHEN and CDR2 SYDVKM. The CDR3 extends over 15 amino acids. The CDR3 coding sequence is TGTGCCAGCAGTAAGGGACTAGCGGGAGGGCATGAGCAGTTCTTC. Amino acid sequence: CASSKGLAGGHEQFF.

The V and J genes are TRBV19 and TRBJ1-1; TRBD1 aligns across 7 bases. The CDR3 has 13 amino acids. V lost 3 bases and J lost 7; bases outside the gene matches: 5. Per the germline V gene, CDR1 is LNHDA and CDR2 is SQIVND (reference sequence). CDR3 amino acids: CASSIVQGIEAFF. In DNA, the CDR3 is TGTGCCAGTAGTATCGTACAGGGGATTGAAGCTTTCTTT.

The CDR3 reads CASSVGSGAYNEQFF. The CDR3 DNA follows: TGTGCCAGCAGCGTAGGGAGCGGGGCCTACAATGAGCAGTTCTTC. The V and J genes are TRBV9 and TRBJ2-1, with 7 bases lining up with TRBD2. Germline V gives CDR1 SGDLS, CDR2 YYNGEE. This CDR3 region has 15 residues. With 0 bases clipped from V and 2 bases from J, the junction kept 2 bases outside the gene matches.